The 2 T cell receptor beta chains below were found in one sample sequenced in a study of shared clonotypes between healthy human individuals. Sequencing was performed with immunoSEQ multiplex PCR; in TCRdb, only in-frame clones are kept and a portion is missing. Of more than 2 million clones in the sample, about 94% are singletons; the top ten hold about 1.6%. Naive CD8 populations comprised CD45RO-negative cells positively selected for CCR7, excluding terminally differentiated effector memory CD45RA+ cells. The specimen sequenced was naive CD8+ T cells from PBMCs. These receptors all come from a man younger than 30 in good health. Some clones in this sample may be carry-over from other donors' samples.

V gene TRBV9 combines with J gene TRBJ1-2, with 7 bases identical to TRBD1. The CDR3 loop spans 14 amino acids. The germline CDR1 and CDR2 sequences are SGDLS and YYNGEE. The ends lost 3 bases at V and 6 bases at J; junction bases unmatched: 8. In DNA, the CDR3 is TGTGCCAGCAGCGCAATGACAGGGTTCGATGGCTACACCTTC. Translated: CASSAMTGFDGYTF.

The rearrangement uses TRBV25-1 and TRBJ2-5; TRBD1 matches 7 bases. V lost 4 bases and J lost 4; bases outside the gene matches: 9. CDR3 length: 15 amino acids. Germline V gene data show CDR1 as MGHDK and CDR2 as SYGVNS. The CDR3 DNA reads TGTGCCAGCAGTGTCCGACAGGGAATTCGAGAGACCCAGTACTTC. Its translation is CASSVRQGIRETQYF.